This T cell receptor beta chain was retrieved from a study of response to subunit inactivated influenza vaccine. Notes on the study in general: The authors offered the suggestion that each seasonal influenza vaccination recruits few new T cells.

One entry per CDR3 protein results from TCRdb running MiXCR on the RT-PCR reads. The sample contains fewer than 200,000 distinct CDR3 sequences, about 9% of which appear only once. Concerning this clonotype itself: Its specificity is not known.

The CDR3 extends over 14 amino acids. The V end lost 4 bases, the J end lost 4 bases, and 12 bases lay between the germline ends. The V gene's germline CDR1 is MNHEY and CDR2 SMNVEV (reference sequence). The V call is TRBV27, the J call TRBJ2-3, with unresolved D. The input for sequencing was non-naive T cells sorted from PBMCs, taken on the day of vaccination. The TCR sequence derives from a man in his fifties or sixties who received an inactivated influenza vaccine. CDR3 in DNA: TGTGCCAGCAGTTCCGCGCTCTCTGCAGATACGCAGTATTTT. Translating it yields CASSSALSADTQYF.